Given below is one TCR beta chain in context. Antigen: not known. The data originate from a study of identical twins. TCRdb independently ran MiXCR on the 5' RACE reads; one entry per CDR3 protein. The sample includes around 960,000 distinct CDR3 sequences, roughly 12% of them seen just once. The study's findings and limits: With abundant cord blood beta clonotypes, insertions were fewer; memory repertoires showed no such pattern.

Only healthy Caucasians were included as donors. These data were likewise used in another study, on yellow fever vaccine responses in identical twins.

The specimen was PBMCs. This TCR was sampled from a woman aged 18-29 years in good health.

CDR3 nucleotide sequence: TGCGCCAGCAGCACCTCGGACAGGGGGCGCACAGATACGCAGTATTTT. Protein sequence: CASSTSDRGRTDTQYF. V and J are TRBV5-1 and TRBJ2-3, with 11 bases that match TRBD1. J gave up 1 base and V 4 bases, and 5 bases lay outside the gene matches. This CDR3 has 16 amino acids. Germline V CDR1 and CDR2: SGHRS, YFSETQ.